One sample yielded the 5 T cell receptor beta chains listed below, sequenced in a study of cytomegalovirus exposure and HLA in healthy donors. Vbeta (60) and Jbeta (13) primers were used in the PCR. Sequencing used immunoSEQ multiplex PCR; TCRdb keeps in-frame clones, though not all of them. The sample records 72,000 or so clones, 74% being singletons. The material sequenced was PBMCs. The source is a human donor in good health.

The J gene is TRBJ1-3, the V gene TRBV21-1; the table's D call, TRBD1, was not checked against the DNA. TRBV21-1 is a known pseudogene. This CDR3 has 15 amino acids. As DNA, the CDR3 is TGTGCCAGCGCAGAGGGGGAGTACTCTGGAAACACCATATATTTT. This codes for CASAEGEYSGNTIYF.

As to this clone: An end of the junction differs from the germline gene, which may be a read error. This chain links TRBV30 with TRBJ2-6; 7 nucleotides line up with TRBD2. CDR3 length: 15 amino acids. CDR1 is GTSNPN, CDR2 SVGIG, per germline (reference sequence). The CDR3: CAWRGGVSGANVLPF. DNA for the CDR3: TGTGCCTGGAGGGGGGGGGTCTCTGGGGCCAACGTCCTGCCTTTC.

The genes are TRBV9 and TRBJ2-6; 10 positions agree with TRBD1. Germline CDR1 reads SGDLS; CDR2 reads YYNGEE. V dropped 3 bases and J dropped 4; count of bases not matched to a gene: 4. This CDR3 region has 16 residues. In nucleotides, the CDR3 is TGTGCCAGCAGCGGACAGGGGGCGGCGGGGGCCAACGTCCTGACTTTC. Its translation: CASSGQGAAGANVLTF.

This clone was counted a single time. The chain recombines TRBV14 with TRBJ1-5, with no clear D. The germline CDR1 and CDR2 sequences are SGHDN and FVKESK. The V end was cut by 1 base, the J end by 4 bases, with 5 bases between. This CDR3 has 13 residues. DNA for the CDR3: TGTGCCAGCAGCCAAGGAACTAATCAGCCCCAGCATTTT. Amino acids: CASSQGTNQPQHF.

This clone was seen only a few times. This rearrangement joins TRBV4-1 to TRBJ1-5, with 7 bases aligning to TRBD1. V trimming: 1 base; J trimming: 2 bases; junction bases outside the gene matches: 5. Germline CDR1 reads MGHRA; CDR2 reads YSYEKL. The CDR3 contains 16 residues. The chain's CDR3 is CASSQVNGQGNQPQHF. The CDR3 DNA follows: TGCGCCAGCAGCCAAGTCAACGGACAGGGCAATCAGCCCCAGCATTTT.